This TCR beta chain was retrieved from a study of shared clonotypes between healthy human individuals. Study-wide context: The donors, a couple of women and a few men, were aged 18 to 49.

Clones were read by immunoSEQ multiplex PCR, and TCRdb kept only the in-frame ones, dropping some. In the table there are around 2.1 million clones, 90% to 95% of which are singletons. About this clone itself: Its antigen remains unknown.

V was pared by 3 bases and J by 0 bases, with 9 bases between. The germline V gene has CDR1 SGDLS and CDR2 YYNGEE. The length of the CDR3 is 14 residues. It was CD45RO-negative cells, positively selected for CCR7, that made up naive CD8 cells, with terminally differentiated effector memory CD45RA+ cells excluded. Study conclusions and caveats: Some clonotypes were shared by all four sorted-subset donors, while others were not shared. The non-shared ones had lower generation probabilities than the shared ones. Sharing across several donors was seen in 4% to 6.5% of naive CD4 clonotypes.

This rearrangement joins TRBV9 to TRBJ2-5; weak D call: TRBD1 (5 bases). Sequencing was carried out using naive CD8+ T cells from PBMCs. The clonotype originates from a man aged 18 to 30 in good health. Some clones in this sample may be carry-over from other donors' samples. The CDR3 reads CASSGGSHQETQYF. The CDR3 nucleotides read TGTGCCAGCAGCGGGGGCAGTCACCAAGAGACCCAGTACTTC.